This TCR beta chain was identified during a study of blood T cell repertoires in COVID-19. Study-level information: The United States, Italy and Spain were the sources of the acute and convalescent COVID-19 samples. PBMCs, B-cell-depleted T cells, or T cells were the source of the cDNA or gDNA that made up the material.

Profiling relied on immunoSEQ multiplex PCR, and the TCRdb table lists in-frame clones only, not all of them. In the table there are 150,000 to 200,000 clones, around 83% of which are singletons. Looked up from germline, CDR1 is LGHDT and CDR2 is YNNKEL (reference sequence). Trimming shortened V by 3 bases and J by 4 bases, and 13 bases separated the two germline ends. CDR3 size: 15 residues. The chain combines TRBV3-1 (or the pseudogene TRBV3-2) with TRBJ2-1; D remains unclear. This TCR derives from a woman aged 40 to 50 with acute or convalescent COVID-19. The specimen was peripheral blood. The CDR3 region is CASSQRSSRYNEQFF. For the CDR3, the DNA is TGTGCCAGCAGCCAGCGATCATCCCGTTACAATGAGCAGTTCTTC.